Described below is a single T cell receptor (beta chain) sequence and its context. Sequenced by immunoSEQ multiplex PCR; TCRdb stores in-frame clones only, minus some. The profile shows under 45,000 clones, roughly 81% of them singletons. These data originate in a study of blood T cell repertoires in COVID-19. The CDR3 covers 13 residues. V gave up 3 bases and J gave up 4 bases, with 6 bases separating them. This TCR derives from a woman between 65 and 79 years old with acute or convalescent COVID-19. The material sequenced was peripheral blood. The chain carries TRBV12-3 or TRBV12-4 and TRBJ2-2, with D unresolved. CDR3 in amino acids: CASSFSSTGELFF. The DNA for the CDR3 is TGTGCCAGCAGTTTTTCGTCCACCGGGGAGCTGTTTTTT.